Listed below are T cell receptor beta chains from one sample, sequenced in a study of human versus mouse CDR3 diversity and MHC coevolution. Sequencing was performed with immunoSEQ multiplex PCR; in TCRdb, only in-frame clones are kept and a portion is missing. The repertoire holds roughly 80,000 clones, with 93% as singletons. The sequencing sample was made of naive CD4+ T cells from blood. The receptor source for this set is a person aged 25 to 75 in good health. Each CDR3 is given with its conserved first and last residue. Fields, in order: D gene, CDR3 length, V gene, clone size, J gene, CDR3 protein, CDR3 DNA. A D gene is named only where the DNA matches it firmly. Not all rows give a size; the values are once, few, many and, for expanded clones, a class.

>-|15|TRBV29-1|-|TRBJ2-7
CSVRTDGAQGYEQYF
TGCAGCGTGAGGACCGATGGGGCCCAGGGCTACGAGCAGTACTTC
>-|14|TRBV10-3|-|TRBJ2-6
CAISLSSGANVLTF
TGTGCCATCTCTTTGAGCTCTGGGGCCAACGTCCTGACTTTC
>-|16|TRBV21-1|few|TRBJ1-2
CASSKGWRQGHYGYTF
TGTGCCAGCAGCAAAGGCTGGAGACAGGGTCACTATGGCTACACCTTC
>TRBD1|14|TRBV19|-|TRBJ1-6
CASRTGTGFSPLHF
TGTGCCAGTAGAACCGGGACAGGATTTTCACCCCTCCACTTT
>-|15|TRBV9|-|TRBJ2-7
CASSARVFGGYEQYF
TGTGCCAGCAGCGCCAGGGTTTTTGGTGGGTACGAGCAGTACTTC
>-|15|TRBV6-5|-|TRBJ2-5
CASSYKSGKSETQYF
TGTGCCAGCAGTTACAAATCAGGGAAGTCGGAGACCCAGTACTTC
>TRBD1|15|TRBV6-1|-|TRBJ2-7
CASTGQGQGTYEQYF
TGTGCCAGCACGGGACAGGGGCAGGGCACCTACGAGCAGTACTTC
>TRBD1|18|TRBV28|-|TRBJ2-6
CASSFGTGGLSGANVLTF
TGTGCCAGCAGTTTCGGGACAGGAGGCCTCTCTGGGGCCAACGTCCTGACTTTC
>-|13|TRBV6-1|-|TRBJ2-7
CASRRRGLDEQYF
TGTGCCAGCCGCCGGAGGGGGCTGGACGAGCAGTACTTC
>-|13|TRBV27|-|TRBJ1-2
CASSLYGSHGYTF
TGTGCCAGCAGTTTATACGGTAGCCATGGCTACACCTTC
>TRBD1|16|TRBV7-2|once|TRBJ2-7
CASSLADRAHRNEQYF
TGTGCCAGCAGCCTTGCCGACAGGGCCCACAGGAACGAGCAGTACTTC
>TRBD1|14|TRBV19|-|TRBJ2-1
CASTRTGSYNEQFF
TGTGCCAGTACCAGGACAGGGTCCTACAATGAGCAGTTCTTC
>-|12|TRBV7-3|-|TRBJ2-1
CASSSGGNEQFF
TGTGCCAGCAGCTCTGGAGGGAATGAGCAGTTCTTC
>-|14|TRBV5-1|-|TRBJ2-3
CASSLEIQTDTQYF
TGCGCCAGCAGCTTGGAAATACAGACAGATACGCAGTATTTT
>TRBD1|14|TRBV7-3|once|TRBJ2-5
CASSPRQGAKTQYF
TGTGCCAGCAGCCCAAGACAGGGGGCGAAGACCCAGTACTTC
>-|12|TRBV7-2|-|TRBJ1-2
CASSGDILRYTF
TGTGCCAGTTCCGGGGACATCCTACGCTACACCTTC
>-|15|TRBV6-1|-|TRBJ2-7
CASSDHIPNQGPQYF
TGTGCCAGCAGTGATCACATACCTAATCAGGGTCCCCAGTACTTC
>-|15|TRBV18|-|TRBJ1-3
CASSPERVSGNTIYF
TGTGCCAGCTCACCGGAGCGGGTCTCTGGAAACACCATATATTTT
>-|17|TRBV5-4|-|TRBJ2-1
CASSSELNRASRDEQFF
TGTGCCAGCAGCTCGGAATTAAACAGGGCCTCGAGGGATGAGCAGTTCTTC
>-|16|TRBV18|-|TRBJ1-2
CASSPPNSQGFYGYTF
TGTGCCAGCTCACCACCAAATAGTCAGGGGTTCTATGGCTACACCTTC